This entry features one T cell receptor (beta chain) sequence. Sequenced by immunoSEQ multiplex PCR; TCRdb stores in-frame clones only, minus some. The sample carries more than 95,000 clones, more than 70% recorded once. This sample is drawn from a study of blood T cell repertoires in COVID-19. Study-wide background: The United States, Italy and Spain were the sources of the acute and convalescent COVID-19 samples. In each case, the material was cDNA or gDNA derived from T cells, B-cell-depleted T cells, or PBMCs.

Germline V CDR1 and CDR2: LGHDT, YNNKEL (reference sequence). V lost 2 bases and J 6 bases, leaving 15 bases between the germline ends. The CDR3 extends over 15 amino acids. The sample taken for sequencing was peripheral blood. The TCR comes from a woman aged 80 or over in a cohort sampled during active COVID-19. This sequence joins TRBV3-1 (or the pseudogene TRBV3-2) and TRBJ2-3; a weak D match, TRBD1 (5 bases). This CDR3 reads CASSQQGTKGDTQYF. CDR3 nucleotide sequence: TGTGCCAGCAGCCAACAAGGAACCAAGGGGGATACGCAGTATTTT.